One sample yielded the 24 T cell receptor beta chains listed below, sequenced in a study of vaccination effects on CD4 cells after COVID-19 (dated by TCRdb to between 2020 and 2023). After around 11 days of culture, CD4+ T cells were isolated with the EasySep CD4+ T cell isolation kit. Each participant got two doses of an mRNA SARS-CoV-2 vaccine, either BNT162b2 or mRNA-1273. Receptors were amplified or captured by the immunoSEQ multiplex PCR assay. The source is immuneACCESS, and TCRdb retained only in-frame sequences with V and J called. Part of the clones is not carried over; for the studies checked, unresolved V genes explain less than half of this, and the remainder is unexplained. This sample comprises tens of thousands of clones, under 85% of them detected only once. The ten most abundant clones make up roughly 4.2% of the sample. Their antigens are not known. This sample comprised CD4+ T cells from PBMCs cultured without peptide, obtained after COVID-19 vaccination. The receptors were gathered from a human donor who received a COVID-19 vaccine.

The chain couples TRBV5-4 to TRBJ2-7, with D maybe TRBD2 (5 bases). V dropped 4 bases and J dropped 2 bases, with 16 bases sitting between them. There are 15 residues in the CDR3. CDR1 and CDR2 (germline): SGHNT, YYREEE (reference sequence). CDR3 residues: CASSLGGLLPYEQYF. In nucleotides, the CDR3 is TGTGCCAGCAGCCTGGGTGGACTGCTACCCTACGAGCAGTACTTC.

The chain recombines TRBV15 with TRBJ2-7; D not resolved. The CDR3 sequence is 14 residues long. V lost 0 bases, J lost 3 bases, and 9 bases lay in between. Germline lookup yields CDR1 LNHNV and CDR2 YYDKDF (reference sequence). CDR3 region: CATSRDPLVYEQYF. The CDR3 region has the DNA TGTGCCACCAGCAGAGACCCTCTGGTCTACGAGCAGTACTTC.

This sequence joins TRBV4-1 and TRBJ1-2, with 8 bases lining up with TRBD1. Germline V gene lookup returns CDR1 MGHRA and CDR2 YSYEKL. V shed 0 bases, J shed 4 bases, and the junction held 7 bases outside the gene matches. CDR3 length: 16 amino acids. The CDR3 region is CASSQEGTGLSYGYTF. As DNA, the CDR3 is TGCGCCAGCAGCCAAGAAGGGACAGGCCTCAGCTATGGCTACACCTTC.

The chain recombines TRBV5-6 with TRBJ2-3; TRBD2 might be the D (5 bases). Germline CDR1 reads SGHDT; CDR2 reads YYEEEE. V dropped 5 bases and J dropped 6 bases, with 13 bases sitting between them. This CDR3 contains 13 residues. CDR3 DNA: TGTGCCAGCAGTGATGGGCGCGGGGATACGCAGTATTTT. Residues: CASSDGRGDTQYF.

The V call is TRBV30, the J call TRBJ1-5; 7 positions agree with TRBD1. V trimming: 1 base; J trimming: 7 bases; junction bases outside the gene matches: 4. This CDR3 has 13 residues. CDR1 is GTSNPN, CDR2 SVGIG, per germline (reference sequence). CDR3 bases: TGTGCCTGGAGTGACAGGGGTGGGCAGCCCCAGCATTTT. Translation gives CAWSDRGGQPQHF. The entire variable domain, with the rest obtained from reference TRBV30 and TRBJ1-5, is as follows: SQTIHQWPATLVQPVGSPLSLECTVEGTSNPNLYWYRQAAGRGLQLLFYSVGIGQISSEVPQNLSASRPQDRQFILSSKKLLLSDSGFYLCAWSDRGGQPQHFGDGTRLSIL.

V is TRBV24-1 and J is TRBJ2-1, with 10 bases aligning to TRBD1. Trimming at V came to 3 bases and at J to 7 bases, leaving 8 bases not matched to a gene. The CDR3 covers 16 residues. The germline V gene has CDR1 KGHDR and CDR2 SFDVKD. The DNA for the CDR3 is TGTGCCACCAGTGATACCGGGACAGGGGAGGAGAATGAGCAGTTCTTC. Its translation is CATSDTGTGEENEQFF.

The gene calls are TRBV15 and TRBJ2-7; TRBD1 is a possible D gene (6 bases). CDR1 and CDR2 from the germline V gene are LNHNV and YYDKDF (reference sequence). This CDR3 region has 14 residues. Trimming stripped 1 base from V and 3 bases from J, with 10 bases between. CDR3 coding DNA: TGTGCCACCAGCAGAGGGACAGTAGACTACGAGCAGTACTTC. It specifies CATSRGTVDYEQYF.

V gene TRBV6-6 combines with J gene TRBJ2-1; D uncertain. The V gene lost 0 bases and the J gene lost 0 bases, with 9 bases spanning the gap. CDR1 is MNHNY, CDR2 SVGAGI, per germline (reference sequence). The CDR3 spans 16 residues. CDR3 residues: CASSYSAGLSYNEQFF. The CDR3 DNA is TGTGCCAGCAGTTACTCGGCAGGCCTCTCCTACAATGAGCAGTTCTTC.

This chain uses TRBV2 with TRBJ2-2, with 9 bases that match TRBD2. V lost 3 bases, J lost 0 bases, and 2 bases stayed unmatched. The CDR3 covers 16 residues. Germline-derived CDR1 and CDR2 are SNHLY and FYNNEI. The CDR3 region is CASSDSGGPNTGELFF. The CDR3 bases are TGTGCCAGCAGTGATAGCGGGGGCCCGAACACCGGGGAGCTGTTTTTT.

V usage is TRBV3-1 (or the pseudogene TRBV3-2) and J usage is TRBJ1-5; D unresolved. The germline V gene encodes CDR1 LGHDT and CDR2 YNNKEL (reference sequence). The CDR3 runs 14 residues. Trimming removed 1 base at V and 3 bases at J, with 7 bases between. CDR3 DNA sequence: TGTGCCAGCAGCCAAGGACAAGCCAATCAGCCCCAGCATTTT. As protein: CASSQGQANQPQHF.

J is TRBJ1-2 and V is TRBV29-1, with D possibly being TRBD1 (5 bases). Germline CDR1 reads SQVTM; CDR2 reads ANQGSEA. This CDR3 spans 11 amino acids. With 3 bases removed from V and 10 bases from J, the gap between germline ends came to 12 bases. The CDR3 is CSVDLQDLYTF. The CDR3 DNA sequence: TGCAGCGTTGATTTACAGGACCTCTACACCTTC. The full variable domain, rest sourced from reference TRBV29-1 and TRBJ1-2, is SAVISQKPSRDICQRGTSLTIQCQVDSQVTMMFWYRQQPGQSLTLIATANQGSEATYESGFVIDKFPISRPNLTFSTLTVSNMSPEDSSIYLCSVDLQDLYTFGSGTRLTVV.

This sequence joins TRBV30 and TRBJ1-5; 7 positions agree with TRBD1. The CDR3 length is 14 residues. J was trimmed by 6 bases and V by 5 bases; bases with no gene match: 10. The germline V gene encodes CDR1 GTSNPN and CDR2 SVGIG (reference sequence). Here the CDR3 reads CAWSEGATGQPQHF. CDR3 sequence (DNA): TGTGCCTGGTCAGAGGGGGCGACGGGTCAGCCCCAGCATTTT. The full variable domain, with the rest looked up from reference TRBV30 and TRBJ1-5, is SQTIHQWPATLVQPVGSPLSLECTVEGTSNPNLYWYRQAAGRGLQLLFYSVGIGQISSEVPQNLSASRPQDRQFILSSKKLLLSDSGFYLCAWSEGATGQPQHFGDGTRLSIL.

This rearrangement joins TRBV27 to TRBJ1-2; D possibly corresponds to TRBD1 (6 bases). CDR1 and CDR2 (germline): MNHEY, SMNVEV (reference sequence). The germline V and J ends were trimmed by 4 bases and 4 bases, with 13 bases remaining between them. This CDR3 has 14 residues. The CDR3 loop reads CASSSGQHIYGYTF. The CDR3 nucleotides are TGTGCCAGCAGTTCCGGACAGCATATCTATGGCTACACCTTC.

The rearrangement uses TRBV3-1 (or the pseudogene TRBV3-2) and TRBJ2-2; D is possibly TRBD2 (7 bases). Germline lookup yields CDR1 LGHDT and CDR2 YNNKEL (reference sequence). V lost 4 bases to trimming and J lost 3 bases, with 9 bases between them. The CDR3 is made up of 14 amino acids. The CDR3 DNA follows: TGTGCCAGCAGCCCGGGGGGCTACACCGGGGAGCTGTTTTTT. It translates to CASSPGGYTGELFF.

The rearrangement joins TRBV6-5 to TRBJ2-2, with TRBD2 matching over 8 bases. The CDR3 consists of 15 residues. V gave up 5 bases and J gave up 4 bases; unmatched junction bases: 6. CDR1 and CDR2 from the germline V gene are MNHEY and SVGAGI. CDR3 residues: CASSTGLAGTGELFF. The CDR3 DNA is TGTGCCAGCAGTACAGGCCTAGCGGGCACCGGGGAGCTGTTTTTT.

This clone has a handful of counts. V usage is TRBV4-1 and J usage is TRBJ1-5, with D possibly TRBD1 on 6 matching bases. The V end lost 1 base, the J end lost 3 bases, and 16 bases lay between the germline ends. CDR3 length equals 17 residues. Germline V gene lookup returns CDR1 MGHRA and CDR2 YSYEKL. The CDR3 sequence is CASSQGPPTGFNQPQHF. In nucleotides, the CDR3 is TGCGCCAGCAGCCAAGGGCCCCCAACAGGGTTCAATCAGCCCCAGCATTTT.

V and J are TRBV18 and TRBJ1-4; no clear D. CDR3 length: 15 amino acids. Germline V lookup: CDR1 KGHSH, CDR2 LQKENI. The V end was cut by 4 bases, the J end by 0 bases, with 9 bases between. The CDR3 DNA reads as TGTGCCAGCTCACGGACGGATGCAACTAATGAAAAACTGTTTTTT. Translated, it gives CASSRTDATNEKLFF. The variable domain in full, completed from reference TRBV18 and TRBJ1-4, reads NAGVMQNPRHLVRRRGQEARLRCSPMKGHSHVYWYRQLPEEGLKFMVYLQKENIIDESGMPKERFSAEFPKEGPSILRIQQVVRGDSAAYFCASSRTDATNEKLFFGSGTQLSVL.

The chain combines TRBV6-6 with TRBJ1-5; no clear D. V shed 0 bases and J shed 3 bases, with 3 bases lying between them. The germline CDR1 and CDR2 sequences are MNHNY and SVGAGI (reference sequence). The CDR3 sequence is 13 residues long. The CDR3 DNA reads TGTGCCAGCAGTTACTCAACCAATCAGCCCCAGCATTTT. Translated, it gives CASSYSTNQPQHF.

The chain couples TRBV6-5 to TRBJ1-6; D is possibly TRBD1 (5 bases). This CDR3 has 14 residues. The V and J ends lost 2 bases and 4 bases respectively, with 6 bases between them. Looked up from germline, CDR1 is MNHEY and CDR2 is SVGAGI. CDR3 region: CASSYGAYNSPLHF. Written as DNA, the CDR3 is TGTGCCAGCAGTTACGGGGCTTATAATTCACCCCTCCACTTT.

The chain links TRBV28 to TRBJ1-1, with 8 bases aligning to TRBD1. Germline assignment: CDR1 MDHEN and CDR2 SYDVKM. V lost 4 bases, J lost 0 bases, and 7 bases stayed unmatched. The CDR3 has 16 amino acids. This CDR3 is CASSSSGGGVNTEAFF. The CDR3 coding sequence is TGTGCCAGCAGTTCCTCAGGGGGCGGCGTGAACACTGAAGCTTTCTTT.

In the case of this clone: At one end, the junction sequence differs from germline, possibly due to a read error. The chain combines TRBV23-1 with TRBJ2-5; possibly TRBD1 or TRBD2 for D (5 bases each). TRBV23-1 has ORF status, its function being uncertain. There are 14 residues in the CDR3. The CDR3 spells CASSQSRGPGPTDF. CDR3 bases: TGCGCCAGCAGTCAATCCCGCGGCCCGGGACCGACGGACTTC.

The chain combines TRBV21-1 with TRBJ2-1; no check of the table's D call, TRBD1, against the DNA was made. TRBV21-1 is flagged as a pseudogene. The CDR3 loop spans 16 amino acids. The CDR3 DNA reads TGTGCCAGCAGCAAATGGGGCCGGGCGGCGCGCAATGAGCAGTTCTTC. Its protein product is CASSKWGRAARNEQFF.

J is TRBJ2-7 and V is TRBV5-6, with 9 bases identical to TRBD2. Germline V gives CDR1 SGHDT, CDR2 YYEEEE. With 3 bases clipped from V and 3 bases from J, the junction kept 7 bases outside the gene matches. CDR3 size: 15 residues. CDR3 DNA: TGTGCCAGCAGCTCGCTAGCGGGGTTTCACTACGAGCAGTACTTC. Its translation: CASSSLAGFHYEQYF.

This chain connects TRBV3-1 (or the pseudogene TRBV3-2) to TRBJ1-1, with D perhaps matching TRBD1 (5 bases). The CDR3 consists of 15 residues. V dropped 8 bases and J dropped 1 base, with 17 bases sitting between them. Germline lookup yields CDR1 LGHDT and CDR2 YNNKEL (reference sequence). For the CDR3, the DNA is TGTGCCAGCGGACCGATTGGGGGAGGGAACACTGAAGCTTTCTTT. Amino acid sequence: CASGPIGGGNTEAFF.